This TCR beta chain originates from a study of blood T cell repertoires in COVID-19. CDR3 size: 20 residues. In the authors' workflow: Estimation of nucleated cell counts was performed using reference gene primer amplification. TCRdb keeps only in-frame clones here, not all; method: immunoSEQ multiplex PCR. V and J calls and clone size come straight from that table; D and trimming were deduced from the DNA. The sample comprises more than 300,000 clones, roughly 82% of which are singletons, and 1.5% to 2% rests with the top ten. The sequencing input was peripheral blood. The rearrangement joins TRBV21-1 to TRBJ2-6; the D call TRBD1 from the table was never checked on the DNA. TRBV21-1 is flagged as a pseudogene. The clonotype comes from a woman between 50 and 59 years old with acute or convalescent COVID-19. The CDR3 loop reads CASRRPGRDRWRSGANVLTF. The CDR3 nucleotides are TGTGCCAGCAGGAGGCCGGGTCGGGACAGGTGGAGATCTGGGGCCAACGTCCTGACTTTC.